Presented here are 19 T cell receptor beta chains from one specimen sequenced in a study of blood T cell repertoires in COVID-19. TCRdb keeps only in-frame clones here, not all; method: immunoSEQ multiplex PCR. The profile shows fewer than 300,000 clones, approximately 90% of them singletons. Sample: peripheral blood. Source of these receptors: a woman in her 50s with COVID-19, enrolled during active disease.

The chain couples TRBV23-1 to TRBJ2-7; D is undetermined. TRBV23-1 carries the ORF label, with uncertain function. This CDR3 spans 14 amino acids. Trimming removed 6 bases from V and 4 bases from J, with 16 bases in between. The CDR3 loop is CASSSVLFRYEQYF. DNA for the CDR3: TGCGCCAGCAGCTCCGTCCTCTTCAGATACGAGCAGTACTTC.

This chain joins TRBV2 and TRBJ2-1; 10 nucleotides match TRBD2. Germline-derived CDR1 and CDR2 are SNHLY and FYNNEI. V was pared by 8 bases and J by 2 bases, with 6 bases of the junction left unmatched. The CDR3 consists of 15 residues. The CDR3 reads CASRPGLATYNEQFF. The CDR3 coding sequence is TGTGCCAGCCGACCGGGACTAGCGACCTACAATGAGCAGTTCTTC.

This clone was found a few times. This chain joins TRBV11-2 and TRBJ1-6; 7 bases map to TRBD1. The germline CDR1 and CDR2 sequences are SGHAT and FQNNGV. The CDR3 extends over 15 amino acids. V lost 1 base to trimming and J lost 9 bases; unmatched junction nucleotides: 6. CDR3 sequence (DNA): TGTGCCAGCAGCTTAGTAGACAGGGCTGCTTCACCCCTCCACTTT. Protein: CASSLVDRAASPLHF.

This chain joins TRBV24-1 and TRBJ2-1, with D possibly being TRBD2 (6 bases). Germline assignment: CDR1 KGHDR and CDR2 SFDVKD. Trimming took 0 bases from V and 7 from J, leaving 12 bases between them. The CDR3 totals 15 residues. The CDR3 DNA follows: TGTGCCACCAGTGATTTGACGGGGGATCGGAATGAGCAGTTCTTC. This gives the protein CATSDLTGDRNEQFF.

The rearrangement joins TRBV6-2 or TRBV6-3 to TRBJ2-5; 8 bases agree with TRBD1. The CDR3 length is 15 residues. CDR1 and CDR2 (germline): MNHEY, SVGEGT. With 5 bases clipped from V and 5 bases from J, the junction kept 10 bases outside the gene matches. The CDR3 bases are TGTGCCAGCAGTGGATTGGCAGGGGGCGTTGAGACCCAGTACTTC. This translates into CASSGLAGGVETQYF.

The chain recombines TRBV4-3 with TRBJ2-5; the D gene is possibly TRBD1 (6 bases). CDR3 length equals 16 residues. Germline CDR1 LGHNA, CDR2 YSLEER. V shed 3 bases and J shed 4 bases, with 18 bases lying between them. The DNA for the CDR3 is TGCGCCAGCAGCCATGACCGGACAGTGGGGCTAGAGACCCAGTACTTC. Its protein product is CASSHDRTVGLETQYF.

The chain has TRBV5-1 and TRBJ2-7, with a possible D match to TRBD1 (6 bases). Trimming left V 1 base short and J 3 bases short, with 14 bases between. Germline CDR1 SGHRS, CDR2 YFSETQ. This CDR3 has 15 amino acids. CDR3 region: CASSLKYTGSYEQYF. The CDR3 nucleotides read TGCGCCAGCAGCTTGAAGTACACAGGGAGCTACGAGCAGTACTTC.

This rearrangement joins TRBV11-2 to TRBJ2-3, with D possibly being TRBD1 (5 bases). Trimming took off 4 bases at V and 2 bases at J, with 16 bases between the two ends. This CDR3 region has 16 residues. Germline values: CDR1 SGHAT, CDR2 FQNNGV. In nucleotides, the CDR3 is TGTGCCAGCAGCTCAGGGTGGGGTGGGGCCACAGATACGCAGTATTTT. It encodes CASSSGWGGATDTQYF.

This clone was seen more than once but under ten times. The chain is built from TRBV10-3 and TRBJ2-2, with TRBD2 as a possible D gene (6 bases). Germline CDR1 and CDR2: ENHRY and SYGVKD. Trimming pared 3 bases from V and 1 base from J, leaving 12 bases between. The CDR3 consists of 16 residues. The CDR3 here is CAISDLSSENTGELFF. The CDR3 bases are TGTGCCATCAGTGATTTGTCTAGCGAGAACACCGGGGAGCTGTTTTTT.

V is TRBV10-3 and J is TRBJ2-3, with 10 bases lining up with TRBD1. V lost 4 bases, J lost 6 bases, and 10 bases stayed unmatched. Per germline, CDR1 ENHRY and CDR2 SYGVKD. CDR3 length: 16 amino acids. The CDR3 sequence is CAISGDRGESRDTQYF. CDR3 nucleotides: TGTGCCATCAGTGGGGACAGGGGAGAGTCTCGGGATACGCAGTATTTT.

DNA of the CDR3: TGTGCCAGCAGCCCCACCCAACAGGGGAGGAGAGAAAAACTGTTTTTT. Translating it yields CASSPTQQGRREKLFF. This chain joins TRBV6-6 and TRBJ1-4; 7 nucleotides agree with TRBD1. Germline V gene data show CDR1 as MNHNY and CDR2 as SVGAGI (reference sequence). V lost 6 bases and J lost 8; bases outside the gene matches: 15. CDR3 length: 16 amino acids.

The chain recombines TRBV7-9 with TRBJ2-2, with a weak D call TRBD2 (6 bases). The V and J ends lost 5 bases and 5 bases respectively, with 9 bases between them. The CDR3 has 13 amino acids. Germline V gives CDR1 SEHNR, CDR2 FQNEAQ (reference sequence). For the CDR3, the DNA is TGTGCCAGCAGCCCGGGGGTAACCGGGGAGCTGTTTTTT. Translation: CASSPGVTGELFF.

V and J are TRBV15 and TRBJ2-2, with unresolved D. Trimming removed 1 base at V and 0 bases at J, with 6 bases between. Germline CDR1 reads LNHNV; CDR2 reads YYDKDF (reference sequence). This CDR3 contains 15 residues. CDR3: CATSRGGSNTGELFF. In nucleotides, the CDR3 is TGTGCCACCAGCAGAGGAGGTTCGAACACCGGGGAGCTGTTTTTT.

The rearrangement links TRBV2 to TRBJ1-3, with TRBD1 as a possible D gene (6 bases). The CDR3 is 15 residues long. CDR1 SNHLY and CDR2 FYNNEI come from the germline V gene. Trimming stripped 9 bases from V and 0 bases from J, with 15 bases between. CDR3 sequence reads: CASLRGRNSGNTIYF. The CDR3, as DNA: TGTGCCAGTCTCAGGGGCCGAAACTCTGGAAACACCATATATTTT.

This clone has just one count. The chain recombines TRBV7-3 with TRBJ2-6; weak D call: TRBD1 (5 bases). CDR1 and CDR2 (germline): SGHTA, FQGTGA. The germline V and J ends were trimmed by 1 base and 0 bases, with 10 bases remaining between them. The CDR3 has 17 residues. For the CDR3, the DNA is TGTGCCAGCAGCTTAAGGGGCGGAAGCTCTGGGGCCAACGTCCTGACTTTC. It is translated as CASSLRGGSSGANVLTF.

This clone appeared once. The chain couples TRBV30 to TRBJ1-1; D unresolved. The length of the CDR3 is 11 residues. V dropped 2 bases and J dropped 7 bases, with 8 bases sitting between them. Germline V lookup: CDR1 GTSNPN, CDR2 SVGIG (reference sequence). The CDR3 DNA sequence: TGTGCCTGGAGTCAGTGGAGTGAAGCTTTCTTT. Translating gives CAWSQWSEAFF.

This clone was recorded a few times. The CDR3, as DNA: TGCGCCAGCAGCCGATTTCGAGGGTACGAGCAGTACTTC. Its protein product is CASSRFRGYEQYF. This chain uses TRBV4-3 with TRBJ2-7; weak D call: TRBD2 (5 bases). Looked up from germline, CDR1 is LGHNA and CDR2 is YSLEER. The CDR3 totals 13 residues. Trimming stripped 4 bases from V and 4 bases from J, with 11 bases between.

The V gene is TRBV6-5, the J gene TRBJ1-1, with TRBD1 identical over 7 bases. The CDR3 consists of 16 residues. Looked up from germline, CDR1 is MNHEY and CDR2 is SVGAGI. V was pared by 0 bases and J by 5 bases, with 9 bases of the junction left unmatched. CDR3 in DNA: TGTGCCAGCAGTTACTCTTTTGGACAGGAGAAAACTGAAGCTTTCTTT. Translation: CASSYSFGQEKTEAFF.

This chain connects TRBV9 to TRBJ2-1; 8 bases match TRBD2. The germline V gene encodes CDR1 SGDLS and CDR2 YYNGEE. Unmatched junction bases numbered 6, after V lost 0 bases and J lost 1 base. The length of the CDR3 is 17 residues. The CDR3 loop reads CASSVDSLAGSYNEQFF. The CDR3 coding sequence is TGTGCCAGCAGCGTAGATAGTTTAGCGGGGTCCTACAATGAGCAGTTCTTC.